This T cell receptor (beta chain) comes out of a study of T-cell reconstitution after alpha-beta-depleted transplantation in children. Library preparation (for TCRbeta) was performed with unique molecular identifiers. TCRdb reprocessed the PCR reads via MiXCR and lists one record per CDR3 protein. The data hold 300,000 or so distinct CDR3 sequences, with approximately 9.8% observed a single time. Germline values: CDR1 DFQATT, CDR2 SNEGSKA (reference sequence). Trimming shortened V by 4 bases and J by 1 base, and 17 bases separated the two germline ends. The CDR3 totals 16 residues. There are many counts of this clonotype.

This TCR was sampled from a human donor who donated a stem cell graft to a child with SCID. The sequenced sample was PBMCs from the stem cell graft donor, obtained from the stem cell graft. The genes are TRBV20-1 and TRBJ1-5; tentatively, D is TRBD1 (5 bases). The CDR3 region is CSATSMGGISNQPQHF. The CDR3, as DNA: TGCAGTGCTACGTCGATGGGGGGTATAAGCAATCAGCCCCAGCATTTT.